This TCR beta chain was captured by sequencing in a study of vaccination effects on CD4 cells after COVID-19 (dated by TCRdb to the early 2020s). A note on the overall study: Each participant got two doses of an mRNA SARS-CoV-2 vaccine, either BNT162b2 or mRNA-1273. SARS-CoV-2 spike-specific CD4+ TCR repertoires from before and after mRNA vaccination were compared in COVID-19 convalescent patients and in infection-naive vaccine recipients. A total of over nine COVID-19 convalescent patients and several SARS-CoV-2-naive healthy vaccine recipients were included in the full study. Cultures from other donors in the study were sequenced with the Oncomine TCR Beta short-read assay on an Illumina iSeq 100. Points the paper makes about the study in general: Among healthy vaccine recipients, nearly all vaccine-induced clones were SARS-CoV-2 mono-reactive, and only 1 of 255 was cross-reactive with common cold coronaviruses. Limitations of the study were the small number of convalescent patients and the absence of early post-infection timepoints. Clones induced by infection and clones induced by vaccination both contracted markedly at late timepoints after vaccination, which fits with T cell responses waning over time.

Receptor libraries were prepared by the immunoSEQ multiplex PCR assay. DNA from the CD4+ T cells that had been cultured and isolated underwent TCR beta CDR3 sequencing. On the authors' methods: Non-productive TCR sequences were discarded, and reads were trimmed to the CDR3 region, with only CDR3s of 7 or more amino acids retained. The MANAFEST web app was used to pick out antigen-specific clonotypes by comparing their expansion in peptide wells with that in reference cultures. For clones to be considered positive, expansion at FDR<0.05 versus reference and all other wells, an odds ratio above 5, and a frequency above 0.1% in two replicate wells were required. Cross-reactive clonotypes were defined as significantly expanded in SARS-CoV-2 spike wells and in at least one common cold coronavirus spike condition. CDR3 similarity was assessed by Levenshtein distance using the stringdist R package, and unrooted trees were constructed with ape in R 3.6.1. As stored in TCRdb, this immuneACCESS dataset retains in-frame rearrangements with V and J assigned. A fraction of the clones does not appear; measured against another copy, unresolved V genes explain less than half of the discrepancy, and the remainder lacks a known reason. D and trimming were read from the DNA, whereas the V and J calls and clone size are those reported in that table. The sample contains 62,000 or so clones, about 80% of them found a single time. The ten biggest clones cover 9.5% to 15% of the sample.

CDR1 and CDR2, per the germline V gene, are SGDLS and YYNGEE. Trimming removed 4 bases from V and 10 bases from J; the gene matches leave 10 bases unexplained. The CDR3 numbers 15 residues from cysteine through phenylalanine. Here the CDR3 DNA is all that survives: 45 bases in frame from base 1. This clone has more than one count but fewer than ten. This receptor's antigen is unknown. The input lacks base qualities; no much larger clone sits a single base away. In the ViraFEST assay, PBMC were stimulated with viral peptide pools, and antigen-specific CD4+ T cell clonotypes were then identified by expansion using TCR sequencing. After around ten days of culture, CD4+ T cells were isolated with the EasySep CD4+ T cell isolation kit. None of the healthy vaccine recipients had a prior SARS-CoV-2 infection, which was confirmed by nucleocapsid antibody tests that came back negative both before and after vaccination. Approximately 2.1 million PBMC per well were cultured in IMDM with around 5.3% human AB serum, roughly 10 IU/ml IL-2 and gentamicin, plus 10 ug/ml peptides. Half of the culture medium was replaced with fresh IL-2-containing medium on days 3 and 7. Unless otherwise noted, each peptide stimulation condition was cultured in triplicate wells. Using Ficoll-Paque Plus gradient centrifugation, PBMC were separated from whole blood and then either used fresh or cryopreserved at -140C. The overlapping peptide pools covered the spike proteins of SARS-CoV-2 as well as those of the common cold coronaviruses HCoV-NL63, HCoV-OC43 and HCoV-229E. Genomic DNA was extracted from cultured CD4+ T cells with the QIAamp micro DNA kit.

The chain is made from TRBV9 and TRBJ1-6, with 8 bases matching TRBD1. The TCR comes from a human donor who received a COVID-19 vaccine. The sequencing here drew on CD4+ T cells from PBMCs cultured with SARS-CoV-2 spike peptides, taken before COVID-19 vaccination. This specimen's cell subset or site label, interpreted: SARS-CoV-2 spike overlapping peptide pool stimulation. The nucleotide sequence reads as follows: TGTGCCAGCAGCACCCCTGGGACAGGAGGATCACCCCTCCACTTT. Translation gives CASSTPGTGGSPLHF.